This entry is about one T cell receptor beta chain. In this sample, this clonotype turned up a few times. Its antigen is not yet known. No clone much larger than this one lies a single base away; base qualities are absent. The label giving this sample's treatment or condition can be read as: live attenuated yellow fever vaccine strain. At each blood-draw timepoint, two biological replicates of bulk PBMCs were obtained. PBMCs were isolated from peripheral blood using a standard Ficoll-Paque protocol. RNA was extracted with TriZol from bulk PBMCs, CD4 and CD8 fractions, and dextramer-positive and dextramer-negative fractions. Synthesis of TCR cDNA relied on 5'RACE template switching, a step that introduced a universal primer site along with unique molecular identifiers. cDNA synthesis was primed from both the TCR alpha and TCR beta constant segments. Two PCR steps were used to amplify libraries, with sample barcodes and sequencing adapters being added in the second step. Libraries were sequenced on Illumina HiSeq 2500 (2x100 bp) or NovaSeq (2x150 bp). The authors' pipeline ran thus. Demultiplexing of reads and collapsing into UMI consensus sequences were performed with MIGEC, and V(D)J alignment was carried out with MiXCR. Vaccine-responding clonotypes were identified with edgeR using replicate PBMC samples, with FDR below 0.01 and a log2 fold change above 5 up to day 15 being required. Bulk clonotypes were assigned CD4 or CD8 identity according to which sequenced CD4 or CD8 repertoire held them at higher abundance. The public reads were reanalyzed by TCRdb: fastp trimming at Q25, MiXCR alignment, in-frame beta chains only. Every entry covers one CDR3 protein and lists the most common genes and DNA from its rows. The V and J calls reflect TCRdb's pipeline rather than the authors' work. The sample table lists 300,000 to 400,000 distinct CDR3 sequences, 6.2% of them with a count of one. The top ten clones comprise about 15% of the sample.

This entry comes from a study of T cells after yellow fever vaccination (dated by TCRdb to between 2018 and 2020). Broadly, across the study: The SMART-Seq v4 Ultra Low Input RNA kit was used to prepare libraries from fractions with low cell numbers. To track T-cell clones before and after primary and booster YFV17D yellow fever vaccination, bulk TCR alpha and beta repertoires were sequenced longitudinally. Two healthy male donors made up the cohort, one aged 18 to 29 years and the other aged 30 to 40 years. Bulk PBMC replicates and cell subsets were isolated from blood drawn at multiple timepoints before and after both primary and secondary immunization. What the work shows at the level of the full study, not this receptor alone: Computational filtering was required because FACS-sorted repertoires could contain abundant contaminating clonotypes from the bulk population. Because the study included only two donors, the extent to which the findings can be generalized is limited. After the booster, most clones that had expanded after primary vaccination were detected again (nearly 97% of CD4 and 70% to 90% of CD8), suggesting broad maintenance of memory. A small fraction of clonotypes appeared in both the CD4 and CD8 compartments, likely as a result of convergent recombination. Compared with the primary T-cell response, the secondary T-cell response was faster but weaker, reaching its peak on day 5 rather than on day 15.

Measured from the cysteine to the phenylalanine, the CDR3 is 13 residues long. Just CDR3 DNA is preserved here, 39 bases in frame from base 1. At the junction V is shortened by 1 base and J by 1 base, with 4 bases in between. Looking up the germline V gene yields CDR1 KGHSH and CDR2 LQKENI. The sequencing here drew on PBMCs, taken 5 days after the yellow fever booster vaccination. This TCR was recovered from a man aged 30 to 39 who received the YFV17D yellow fever vaccine. The chain joins TRBV18 to TRBJ2-5, with the D gene not confidently named. The CDR3 sequence is CASSPRAQETQYF. The DNA sequence is as follows: TGTGCCAGCTCACCACGGGCCCAAGAGACCCAGTACTTC.